This T cell receptor (beta chain) was found in a study of blood T cell repertoires in COVID-19. Study in general: Acute-phase and convalescent COVID-19 samples originated in the United States, Italy and Spain. The analysed material was cDNA or gDNA that came from T cells, B-cell-depleted T cells, or PBMCs.

In the authors' workflow: Amplification from reference gene primers served as the basis for estimated nucleated cell counts. The method was immunoSEQ multiplex PCR; TCRdb's version includes in-frame clones alone and lacks a portion of them. V and J calls and clone size are copied from that table; D and trimming were computed from the DNA. The data show some 410,000 clones, roughly 90% seen once. Living in 24 US areas, the participants were between about 18 and 90 years of age. This CDR3 contains 13 residues. The germline V gene encodes CDR1 SQVTM and CDR2 ANQGSEA. V lost 8 bases and J 6 bases, leaving 16 bases between the germline ends.

The sequence derives from a woman aged 25 to 45 with acute COVID-19. The V gene is TRBV29-1, the J gene TRBJ1-4; a possible D gene is TRBD1 (5 bases). Specimen: PBMCs or T cells enriched from blood (not recorded which). CDR3 DNA: TGCAGCTGCGCCGATGACAGCCATGAAAAACTGTTTTTT. Translated, it gives CSCADDSHEKLFF.